A selection of T cell receptor beta chains follows, all from one sample in a study of post-analysis software for immune sequencing data. Via MiXCR, TCRdb re-called the PCR reads, giving one row per CDR3 protein. This sample has about half a million distinct CDR3 sequences; 30% to 40% occur once, and the top ten carry 4.5% to 7.5%. The sample taken for sequencing was blood. The receptors come from a girl aged 2-17 years with multiple sclerosis. Both conserved end residues are part of each CDR3. Fields, in order: CDR3 protein, CDR3 DNA, V gene, J gene, clone size, D gene. D genes are given only for firm matches. Where a row states a size, it is once, few, many or the class of an expanded clone; other rows omit it.

CASSPGQGIAEAFF	TGTGCCAGCAGTCCGGGACAGGGTATCGCTGAAGCTTTCTTT	TRBV6-6	TRBJ1-1	-	TRBD1
CSVEDLAGGYGYTF	TGCAGCGTTGAAGATCTGGCAGGGGGCTATGGCTACACCTTC	TRBV29-1	TRBJ1-2	few	TRBD1
CASSRRGGNNEQFF	TGTGCCAGCAGTCGCCGTGGCGGCAACAATGAGCAGTTCTTC	TRBV12-3/TRBV12-4	TRBJ2-1	-	-
CASSPTRTDSSYEQYF	TGTGCCAGCAGTCCGACCCGGACAGACAGCTCCTACGAGCAGTACTTC	TRBV27	TRBJ2-7	few	-
CASSRRLAATDTQYF	TGTGCCAGCAGCCGTAGACTAGCGGCCACAGATACGCAGTATTTT	TRBV6-4	TRBJ2-3	few	TRBD2
CSAEVIRGRRNQPQHF	TGCAGCGCCGAGGTTATTAGGGGCCGACGAAATCAGCCCCAGCATTTT	TRBV29-1	TRBJ1-5	-	-
CASSIGPRREAFF	TGTGCCAGCAGCATTGGCCCACGGCGGGAAGCTTTCTTT	TRBV7-6	TRBJ1-1	-	-
CAISEVAGAYNEQFF	TGTGCCATCAGTGAGGTGGCGGGGGCCTACAATGAGCAGTTCTTC	TRBV10-3	TRBJ2-1	-	TRBD2
CASSAGTTQETQYF	TGTGCCAGCAGCGCCGGGACTACCCAAGAGACCCAGTACTTC	TRBV5-4	TRBJ2-5	many	TRBD2
CASSQNGGTYNEQFF	TGTGCCAGCAGCCAAAACGGGGGGACCTACAATGAGCAGTTCTTC	TRBV7-6	TRBJ2-1	-	TRBD2
CASTSRERIDGYTF	TGTGCCAGCACCTCGAGGGAGCGAATAGATGGCTACACCTTC	TRBV9	TRBJ1-2	few	-
CSARGIRVNTEAFF	TGCAGTGCTAGAGGTATCAGAGTGAACACTGAAGCTTTCTTT	TRBV20-1	TRBJ1-1	once	-
CASRPRRGAGGYTF	TGTGCCAGCAGGCCCCGGCGGGGGGCAGGCGGCTACACCTTC	TRBV27	TRBJ1-2	-	-
CASSEPGDRGRANEKLFF	TGCGCCAGCAGCGAGCCCGGGGACAGGGGGCGAGCTAATGAAAAACTGTTTTTT	TRBV5-1	TRBJ1-4	-	TRBD1
CASSLGAGGAYNEQFF	TGTGCCAGCAGCTTGGGAGCGGGGGGGGCCTACAATGAGCAGTTCTTC	TRBV5-6	TRBJ2-1	-	TRBD2
CASSEPAGGNYGYTF	TGCGCCAGCAGTGAGCCGGCAGGGGGCAACTATGGCTACACCTTC	TRBV10-2	TRBJ1-2	many	TRBD1
CASSSRLAGGRFHTDTQYF	TGTGCCAGCAGTTCGCGACTAGCGGGGGGCCGATTCCACACAGATACGCAGTATTTT	TRBV6-8	TRBJ2-3	few	TRBD2
CASSPLPAFGTGGSYDYGYTF	TGTGCCAGCAGTCCCCTACCCGCTTTCGGGACAGGGGGTTCTTACGACTATGGCTACACCTTC	TRBV12-3/TRBV12-4	TRBJ1-2	few	TRBD1
CASSLDERGNTDTQYF	TGTGCCAGCAGCTTAGACGAGCGGGGGAACACAGATACGCAGTATTTT	TRBV11-2	TRBJ2-3	-	TRBD2
CASSSQGNEKLFFGRTNYGYTF	-	TRBV5-1	TRBJ1-2	-	-
CATARFSYNEQFF	TGTGCCACCGCGCGTTTCTCCTACAATGAGCAGTTCTTC	TRBV7-2	TRBJ2-1	many	-
CASPLAAGGSYEQYF	TGTGCCAGCCCCCTAGCGGCAGGGGGCTCCTACGAGCAGTACTTC	TRBV19	TRBJ2-7	-	-
CASSLRLARIGQETQYF	TGTGCCAGCAGTTTAAGACTAGCGAGGATAGGGCAAGAGACCCAGTACTTC	TRBV12-3/TRBV12-4	TRBJ2-5	few	TRBD2
CASSIDRGGDSYNEQFF	TGTGCCAGTAGTATAGATCGTGGGGGGGATTCCTACAATGAGCAGTTCTTC	TRBV19	TRBJ2-1	-	TRBD2
CASSPIAGGHEQFF	TGTGCCAGCAGCCCGATAGCGGGGGGCCATGAGCAGTTCTTC	TRBV7-3	TRBJ2-1	-	TRBD2
CASSLQGANYEQYF	TGTGCCAGCAGCCTACAGGGGGCGAACTACGAGCAGTACTTC	TRBV13	TRBJ2-7	few	TRBD1
CASSPGTFSSYNSPLHF	TGTGCCAGCAGTCCCGGGACATTCAGCTCCTATAATTCACCCCTCCACTTT	TRBV12-3/TRBV12-4	TRBJ1-6	few	-
CSARDGRGSSYEQYF	TGCAGTGCTAGAGATGGACGGGGGAGCTCCTACGAGCAGTACTTC	TRBV20-1	TRBJ2-7	-	-
CASSLLTDQETQYF	TGCGCCAGCAGCTTGTTGACAGACCAAGAGACCCAGTACTTC	TRBV5-1	TRBJ2-5	many	-
CASSLLGQLTTEAFF	TGTGCCAGCAGTTTATTGGGCCAGTTGACGACTGAAGCTTTCTTT	TRBV27	TRBJ1-1	-	-
CSAPEDSSYEQYF	TGCAGTGCCCCCGAGGACTCCTCCTACGAGCAGTACTTC	TRBV20-1	TRBJ2-7	many	-
CASSLRGGGDEQFF	TGTGCCAGCAGCTTAAGGGGGGGGGGCGATGAGCAGTTCTTC	TRBV7-3	TRBJ2-1	few	-
CSVDRSGRYEQFF	TGCAGCGTTGATCGATCGGGGCGATATGAGCAGTTCTTC	TRBV29-1	TRBJ2-1	-	-
CASSLLGGNADTQYF	TGTGCCAGCAGTTTACTAGGGGGGAACGCAGATACGCAGTATTTT	TRBV12-3/TRBV12-4	TRBJ2-3	-	-